The present entry profiles one T cell receptor (beta chain) with its context. The antigen is undetermined. This sample was included in a study of T cell repertoires in cytomegalovirus infection. CDR1 and CDR2 (germline): ENHRY, SYGVKD. The CDR3 runs to 16 residues. V was clipped by 0 bases and J by 0 bases, with 12 bases between them. Notes on the study in general: Cumulative frequency of public TCR beta families picked out carriers of CMV plus the relevant HLA.

Each CDR3 protein gets one entry after TCRdb re-called the reads with MiXCR. The table records 380,000 or so distinct CDR3 sequences, 34% of them present only once. This TCR derives from a human donor in good health (CMV status not recorded). Some clones in this sample may be carry-over from other donors' samples. Here the sequenced sample was cultured PBMCs, taken from culture after CMV antigen stimulation. This chain links TRBV10-3 with TRBJ2-7; D is ambiguous. CDR3 sequence: CAISESVLPSSYEQYF. The DNA of the CDR3 is TGTGCCATCAGTGAGTCGGTCCTACCAAGCTCCTACGAGCAGTACTTC.